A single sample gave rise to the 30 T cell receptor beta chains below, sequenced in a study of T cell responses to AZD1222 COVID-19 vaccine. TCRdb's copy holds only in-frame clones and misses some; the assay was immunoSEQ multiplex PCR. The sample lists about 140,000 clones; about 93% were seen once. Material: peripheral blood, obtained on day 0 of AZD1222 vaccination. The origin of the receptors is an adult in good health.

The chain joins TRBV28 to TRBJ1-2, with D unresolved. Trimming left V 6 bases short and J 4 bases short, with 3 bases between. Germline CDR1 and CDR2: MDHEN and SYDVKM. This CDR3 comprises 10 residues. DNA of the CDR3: TGTGCCAGCAGAGCCTATGGCTACACCTTC. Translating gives CASRAYGYTF.

In nucleotides, the CDR3 is TGCGCCAGCAGCTTGGGCCAGGGCGGCACTGAAGCTTTCTTT. It yields the protein CASSLGQGGTEAFF. The chain links TRBV5-1 to TRBJ1-1; possibly TRBD1 for D (5 bases). Germline values: CDR1 SGHRS, CDR2 YFSETQ. The CDR3 spans 14 residues. V dropped 0 bases and J dropped 4 bases, with 10 bases sitting between them.

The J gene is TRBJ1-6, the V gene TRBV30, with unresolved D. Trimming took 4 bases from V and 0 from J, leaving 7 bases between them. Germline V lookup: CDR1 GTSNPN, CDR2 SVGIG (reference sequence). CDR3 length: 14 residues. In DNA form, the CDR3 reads TGTGCCTGGAAATCTAGCTCCTATAATTCACCCCTCCACTTT. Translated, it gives CAWKSSSYNSPLHF.

For the CDR3, the DNA is TGTGCCAGCAGCTTGGACCCACCAACCCTCTATGGCTACACCTTC. This translates into CASSLDPPTLYGYTF. V is TRBV7-9 and J is TRBJ1-2; D unresolved. CDR3 length: 15 residues. Germline V gives CDR1 SEHNR, CDR2 FQNEAQ (reference sequence). V was clipped by 3 bases and J by 4 bases, with 15 bases between them.

DNA for the CDR3: TGTGCCAGCAGCCACCGGTGGGTGTCTGAAGCTTTCTTT. Amino acid sequence: CASSHRWVSEAFF. The chain has TRBV7-8 and TRBJ1-1; no firm D call. The CDR3 extends over 13 amino acids. V shed 5 bases and J shed 6 bases, with 13 bases lying between them. CDR1 and CDR2 (germline): SGHVS, FQNEAQ.

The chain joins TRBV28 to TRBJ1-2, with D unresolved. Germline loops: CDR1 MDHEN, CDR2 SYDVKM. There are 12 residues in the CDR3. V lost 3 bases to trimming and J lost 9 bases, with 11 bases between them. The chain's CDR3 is CASSLLGGSYTF. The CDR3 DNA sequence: TGTGCCAGCAGTTTGCTCGGAGGAAGCTACACCTTC.

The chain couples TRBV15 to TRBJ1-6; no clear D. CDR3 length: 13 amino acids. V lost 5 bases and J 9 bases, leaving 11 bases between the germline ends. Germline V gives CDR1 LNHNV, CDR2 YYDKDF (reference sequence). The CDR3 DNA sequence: TGTGCCACCAGCCCACGGGTAACTTCACCCCTCCACTTT. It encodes CATSPRVTSPLHF.

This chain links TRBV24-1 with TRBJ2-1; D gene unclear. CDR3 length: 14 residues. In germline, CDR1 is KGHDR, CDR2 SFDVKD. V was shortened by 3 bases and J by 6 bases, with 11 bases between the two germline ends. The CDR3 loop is CATSDRPPINEQFF. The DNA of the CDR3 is TGTGCCACCAGTGATCGTCCCCCTATCAATGAGCAGTTCTTC.

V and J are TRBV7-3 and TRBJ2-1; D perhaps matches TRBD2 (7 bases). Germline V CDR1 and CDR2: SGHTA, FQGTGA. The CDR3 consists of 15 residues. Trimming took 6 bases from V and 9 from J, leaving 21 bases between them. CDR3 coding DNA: TGTGCCAGCAGTTCCCGGGGGGCAACTTCGGCTGAGCAGTTCTTC. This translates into CASSSRGATSAEQFF.

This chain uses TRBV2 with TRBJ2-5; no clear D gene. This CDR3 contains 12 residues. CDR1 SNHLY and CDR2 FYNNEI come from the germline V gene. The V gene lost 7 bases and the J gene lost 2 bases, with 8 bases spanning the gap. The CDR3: CASTLAQETQYF. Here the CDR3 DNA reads TGTGCCAGCACCCTCGCACAAGAGACCCAGTACTTC.

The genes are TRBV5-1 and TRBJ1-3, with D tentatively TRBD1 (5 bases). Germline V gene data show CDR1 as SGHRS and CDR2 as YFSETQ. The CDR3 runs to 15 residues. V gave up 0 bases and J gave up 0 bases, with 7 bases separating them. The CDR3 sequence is CASSLVGTSGNTIYF. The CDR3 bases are TGCGCCAGCAGCTTGGTGGGGACCTCTGGAAACACCATATATTTT.

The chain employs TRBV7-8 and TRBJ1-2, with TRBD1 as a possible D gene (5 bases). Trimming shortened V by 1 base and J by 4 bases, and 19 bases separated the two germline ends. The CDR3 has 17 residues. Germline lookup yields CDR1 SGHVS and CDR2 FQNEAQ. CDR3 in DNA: TGTGCCAGCAGCTTAGTATCCAGGCCAGGGATAAGCTATGGCTACACCTTC. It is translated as CASSLVSRPGISYGYTF.

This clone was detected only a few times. The CDR3, as DNA: TGCGCCAGCAGCTTGGCAGAGCCCTGGGGCGAGCAGTACTTC. This gives the protein CASSLAEPWGEQYF. The V and J genes are TRBV5-1 and TRBJ2-7, with D unclear. V was clipped by 0 bases and J by 6 bases, with 13 bases between them. This CDR3 has 14 amino acids. CDR1 and CDR2 from the germline V gene are SGHRS and YFSETQ.

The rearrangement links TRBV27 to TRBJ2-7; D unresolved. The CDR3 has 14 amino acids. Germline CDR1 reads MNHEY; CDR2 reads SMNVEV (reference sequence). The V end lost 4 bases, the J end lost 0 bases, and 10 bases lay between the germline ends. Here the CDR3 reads CASSSLSNSYEQYF. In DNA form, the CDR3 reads TGTGCCAGCAGTTCCCTATCGAACTCCTACGAGCAGTACTTC.

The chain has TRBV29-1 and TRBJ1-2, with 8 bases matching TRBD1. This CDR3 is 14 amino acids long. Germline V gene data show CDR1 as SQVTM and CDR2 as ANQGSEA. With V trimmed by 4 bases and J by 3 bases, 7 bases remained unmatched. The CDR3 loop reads CSVVVRGRDYGYTF. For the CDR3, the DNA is TGCAGCGTTGTCGTCAGGGGGCGCGACTATGGCTACACCTTC.

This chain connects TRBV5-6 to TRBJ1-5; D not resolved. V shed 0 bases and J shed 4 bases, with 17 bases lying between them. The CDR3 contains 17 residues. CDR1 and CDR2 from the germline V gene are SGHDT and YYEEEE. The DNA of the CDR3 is TGTGCCAGCAGCTTGGGCATCCATACTACTTCAAATCAGCCCCAGCATTTT. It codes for CASSLGIHTTSNQPQHF.

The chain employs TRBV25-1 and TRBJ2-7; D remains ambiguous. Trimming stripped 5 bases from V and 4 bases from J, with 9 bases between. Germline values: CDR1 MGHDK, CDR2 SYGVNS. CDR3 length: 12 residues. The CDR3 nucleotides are TGTGCCAGCAGTCCTCAACATTACGAGCAGTACTTC. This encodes CASSPQHYEQYF.

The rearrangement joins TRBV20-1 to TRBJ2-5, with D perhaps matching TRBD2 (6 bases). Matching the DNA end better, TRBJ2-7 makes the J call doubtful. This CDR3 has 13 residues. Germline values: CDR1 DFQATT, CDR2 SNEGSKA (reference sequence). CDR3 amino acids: CSASAGLSREQYF. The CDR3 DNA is TGCAGTGCTAGTGCGGGATTATCTCGCGAGCAGTACTTC.

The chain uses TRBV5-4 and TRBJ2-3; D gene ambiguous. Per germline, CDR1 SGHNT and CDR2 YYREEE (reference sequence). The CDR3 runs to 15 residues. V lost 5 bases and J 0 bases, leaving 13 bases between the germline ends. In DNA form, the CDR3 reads TGTGCCAGCAGAGACGGGCCTTCTAGCACAGATACGCAGTATTTT. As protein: CASRDGPSSTDTQYF.

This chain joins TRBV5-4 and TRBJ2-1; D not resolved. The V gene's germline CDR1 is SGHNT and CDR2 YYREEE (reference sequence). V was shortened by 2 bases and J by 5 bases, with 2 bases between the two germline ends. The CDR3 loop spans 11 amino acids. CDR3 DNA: TGTGCCAGCAGCTTTAACAATGAGCAGTTCTTC. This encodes CASSFNNEQFF. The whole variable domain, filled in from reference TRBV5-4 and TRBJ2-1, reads ETGVTQSPTHLIKTRGQQVTLRCSSQSGHNTVSWYQQALGQGPQFIFQYYREEENGRGNFPPRFSGLQFPNYSSELNVNALELDDSALYLCASSFNNEQFFGPGTRLTVL.

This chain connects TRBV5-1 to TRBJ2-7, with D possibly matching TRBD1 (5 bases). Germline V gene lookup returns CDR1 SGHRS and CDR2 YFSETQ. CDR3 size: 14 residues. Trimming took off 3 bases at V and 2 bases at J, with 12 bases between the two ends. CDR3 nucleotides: TGCGCCAGCAGCTCTCCATACAGGCCCTACGAGCAGTACTTC. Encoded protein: CASSSPYRPYEQYF.

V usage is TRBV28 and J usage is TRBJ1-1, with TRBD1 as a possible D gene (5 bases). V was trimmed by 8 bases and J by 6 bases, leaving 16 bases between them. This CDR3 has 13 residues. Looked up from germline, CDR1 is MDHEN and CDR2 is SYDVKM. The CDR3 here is CASGLEGKPEAFF. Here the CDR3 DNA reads TGTGCCAGCGGCCTCGAGGGGAAACCTGAAGCTTTCTTT.

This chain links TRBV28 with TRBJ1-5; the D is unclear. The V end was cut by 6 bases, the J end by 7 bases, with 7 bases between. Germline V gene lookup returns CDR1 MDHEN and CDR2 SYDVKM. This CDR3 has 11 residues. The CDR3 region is CASSSFQPQHF. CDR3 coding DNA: TGTGCCAGCAGCTCATTCCAGCCCCAGCATTTT. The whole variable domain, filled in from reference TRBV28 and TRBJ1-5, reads DVKVTQSSRYLVKRTGEKVFLECVQDMDHENMFWYRQDPGLGLRLIYFSYDVKMKEKGDIPEGYSVSREKKERFSLILESASTNQTSMYLCASSSFQPQHFGDGTRLSIL.

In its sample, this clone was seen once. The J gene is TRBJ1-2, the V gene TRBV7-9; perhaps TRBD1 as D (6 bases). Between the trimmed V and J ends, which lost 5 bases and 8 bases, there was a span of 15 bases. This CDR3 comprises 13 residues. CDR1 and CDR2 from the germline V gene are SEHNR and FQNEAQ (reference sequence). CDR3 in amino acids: CASSPVRTAGYTF. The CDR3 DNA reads TGTGCCAGCAGCCCTGTACGGACAGCGGGCTACACCTTC. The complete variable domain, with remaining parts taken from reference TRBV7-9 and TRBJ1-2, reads DTGVSQNPRHKITKRGQNVTFRCDPISEHNRLYWYRQTLGQGPEFLTYFQNEAQLEKSRLLSDRFSAERPKGSFSTLEIQRTEQGDSAMYLCASSPVRTAGYTFGSGTRLTVV.

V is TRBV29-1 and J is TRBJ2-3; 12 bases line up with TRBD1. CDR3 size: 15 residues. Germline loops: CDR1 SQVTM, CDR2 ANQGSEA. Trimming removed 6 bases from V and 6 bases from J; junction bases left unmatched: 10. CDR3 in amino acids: CSVDGTGGIADTQYF. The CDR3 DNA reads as TGCAGCGTAGACGGGACAGGGGGCATCGCGGATACGCAGTATTTT.

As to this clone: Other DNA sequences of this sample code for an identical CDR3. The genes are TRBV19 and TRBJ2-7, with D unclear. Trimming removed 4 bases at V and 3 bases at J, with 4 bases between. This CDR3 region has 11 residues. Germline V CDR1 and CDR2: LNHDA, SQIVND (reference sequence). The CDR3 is CASSTGYEQYF. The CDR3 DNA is TGTGCCAGTAGTACTGGCTACGAGCAGTACTTC.

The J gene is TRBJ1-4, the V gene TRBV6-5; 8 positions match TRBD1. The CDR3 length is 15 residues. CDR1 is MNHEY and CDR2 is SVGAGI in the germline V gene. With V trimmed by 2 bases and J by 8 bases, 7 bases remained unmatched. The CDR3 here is CASSYHVTGEEKLFF. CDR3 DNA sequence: TGTGCCAGCAGTTACCATGTGACAGGGGAAGAAAAACTGTTTTTT.

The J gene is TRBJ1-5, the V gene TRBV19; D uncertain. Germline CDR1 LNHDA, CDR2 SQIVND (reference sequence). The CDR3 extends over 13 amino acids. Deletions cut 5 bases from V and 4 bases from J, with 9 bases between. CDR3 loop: CASSYTKNQPQHF. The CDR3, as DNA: TGTGCCAGTAGTTACACAAAAAATCAGCCCCAGCATTTT. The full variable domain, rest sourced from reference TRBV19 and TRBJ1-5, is DGGITQSPKYLFRKEGQNVTLSCEQNLNHDAMYWYRQDPGQGLRLIYYSQIVNDFQKGDIAEGYSVSREKKESFPLTVTSAQKNPTAFYLCASSYTKNQPQHFGDGTRLSIL.

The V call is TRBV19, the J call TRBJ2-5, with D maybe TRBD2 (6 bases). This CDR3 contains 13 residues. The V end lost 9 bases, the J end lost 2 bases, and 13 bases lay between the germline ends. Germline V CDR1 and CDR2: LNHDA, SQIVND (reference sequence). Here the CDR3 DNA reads TGTGCCAGCGCGGGGAAAGCACAAGAGACCCAGTACTTC. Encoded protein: CASAGKAQETQYF.

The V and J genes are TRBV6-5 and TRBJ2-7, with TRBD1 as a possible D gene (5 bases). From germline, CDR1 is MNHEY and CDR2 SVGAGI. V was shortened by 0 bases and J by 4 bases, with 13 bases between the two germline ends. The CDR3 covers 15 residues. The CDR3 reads CASSYSIWGQYEQYF. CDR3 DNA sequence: TGTGCCAGCAGTTACTCGATTTGGGGCCAGTACGAGCAGTACTTC.